This T cell receptor (beta chain) stems from a study of shared clonotypes between healthy human individuals. Germline V gene lookup returns CDR1 SGHAT and CDR2 FQNNGV. The CDR3 extends over 16 amino acids. V dropped 0 bases and J dropped 3; count of bases not matched to a gene: 8. The assay was immunoSEQ multiplex PCR, and TCRdb's table has in-frame clones only and misses some. In the table there are around 530,000 clones, around three quarters of which are singletons. The chain combines TRBV11-2 with TRBJ2-7, with 7 bases identical to TRBD2. Material for sequencing was PBMCs. This TCR came from a middle-aged woman in good health. Some clones in this sample may be carry-over from other donors' samples. Here the CDR3 DNA reads TGTGCCAGCAGCTTAGATCGGGGGGAGGGTTTCTACGAGCAGTACTTC. Translation gives CASSLDRGEGFYEQYF.